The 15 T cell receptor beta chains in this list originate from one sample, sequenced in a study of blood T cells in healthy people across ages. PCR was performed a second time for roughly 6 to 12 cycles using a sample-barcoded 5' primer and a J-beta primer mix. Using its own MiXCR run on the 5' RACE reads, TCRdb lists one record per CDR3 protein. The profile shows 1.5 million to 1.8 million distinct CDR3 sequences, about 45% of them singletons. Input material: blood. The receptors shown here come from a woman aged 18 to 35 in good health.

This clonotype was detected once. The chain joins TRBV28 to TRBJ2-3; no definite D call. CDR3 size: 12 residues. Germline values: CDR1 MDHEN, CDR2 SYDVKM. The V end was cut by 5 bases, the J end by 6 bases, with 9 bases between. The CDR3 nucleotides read TGTGCCAGCAGTGGGCTTTATGATACGCAGTATTTT. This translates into CASSGLYDTQYF.

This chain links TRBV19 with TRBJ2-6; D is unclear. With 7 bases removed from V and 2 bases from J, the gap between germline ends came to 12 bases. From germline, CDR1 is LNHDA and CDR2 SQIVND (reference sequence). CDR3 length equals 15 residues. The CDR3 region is CASIPVEAGANVLTF. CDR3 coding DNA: TGTGCCAGTATCCCAGTGGAAGCTGGGGCCAACGTCCTGACTTTC.

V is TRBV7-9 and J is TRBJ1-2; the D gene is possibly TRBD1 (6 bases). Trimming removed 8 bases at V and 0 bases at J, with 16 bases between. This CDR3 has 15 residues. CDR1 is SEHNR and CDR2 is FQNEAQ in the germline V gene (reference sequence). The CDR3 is CASANRDTSNYGYTF. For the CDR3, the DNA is TGTGCCAGCGCGAATCGGGACACATCTAACTATGGCTACACCTTC.

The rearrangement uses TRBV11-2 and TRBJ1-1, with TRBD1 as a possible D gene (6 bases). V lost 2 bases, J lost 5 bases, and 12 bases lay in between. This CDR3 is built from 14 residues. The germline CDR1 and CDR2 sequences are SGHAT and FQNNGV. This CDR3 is CASSLSSQGTEAFF. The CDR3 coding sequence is TGTGCCAGCAGCTTATCATCTCAGGGGACTGAAGCTTTCTTT.

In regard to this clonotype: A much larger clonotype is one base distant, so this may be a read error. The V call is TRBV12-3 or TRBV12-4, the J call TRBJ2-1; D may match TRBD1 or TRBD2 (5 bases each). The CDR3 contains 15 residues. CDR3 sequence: CTSSAIGTVFDEQFF. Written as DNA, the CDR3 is TGTACCAGCAGTGCTATCGGGACGGTTTTTGATGAGCAGTTCTTC.

CDR3 in amino acids: CASSLAMLGNTEAFF. CDR3 DNA sequence: TGTGCCAGCAGCTTAGCGATGCTCGGGAACACTGAAGCTTTCTTT. The V gene is TRBV7-8, the J gene TRBJ1-1, with no clear D. This CDR3 has 15 residues. Trimming left V 0 bases short and J 1 base short, with 9 bases between. Germline-derived CDR1 and CDR2 are SGHVS and FQNEAQ.

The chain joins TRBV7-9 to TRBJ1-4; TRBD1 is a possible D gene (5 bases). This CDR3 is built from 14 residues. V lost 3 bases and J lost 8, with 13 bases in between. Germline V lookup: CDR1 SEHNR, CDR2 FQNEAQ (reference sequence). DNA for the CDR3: TGTGCCAGCAGCTTTGCCCAGGGAGGCGAAAAACTGTTTTTT. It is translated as CASSFAQGGEKLFF.

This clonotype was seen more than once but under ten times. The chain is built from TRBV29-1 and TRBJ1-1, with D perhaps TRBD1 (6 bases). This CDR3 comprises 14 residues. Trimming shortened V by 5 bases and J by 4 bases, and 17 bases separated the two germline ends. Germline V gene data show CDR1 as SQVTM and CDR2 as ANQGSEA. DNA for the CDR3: TGCAGCGTTACCGTACAGGGTAAGGCCACTGAAGCTTTCTTT. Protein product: CSVTVQGKATEAFF. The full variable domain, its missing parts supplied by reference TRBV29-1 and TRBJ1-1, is SAVISQKPSRDICQRGTSLTIQCQVDSQVTMMFWYRQQPGQSLTLIATANQGSEATYESGFVIDKFPISRPNLTFSTLTVSNMSPEDSSIYLCSVTVQGKATEAFFGQGTRLTVV.

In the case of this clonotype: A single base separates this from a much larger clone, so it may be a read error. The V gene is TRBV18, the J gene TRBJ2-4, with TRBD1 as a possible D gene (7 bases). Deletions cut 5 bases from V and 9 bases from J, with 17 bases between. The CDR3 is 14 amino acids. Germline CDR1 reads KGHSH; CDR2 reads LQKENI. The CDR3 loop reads CASSSSGQGGIQYF. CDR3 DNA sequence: TGTGCCAGCTCATCATCGGGTCAGGGGGGCATTCAGTACTTC.

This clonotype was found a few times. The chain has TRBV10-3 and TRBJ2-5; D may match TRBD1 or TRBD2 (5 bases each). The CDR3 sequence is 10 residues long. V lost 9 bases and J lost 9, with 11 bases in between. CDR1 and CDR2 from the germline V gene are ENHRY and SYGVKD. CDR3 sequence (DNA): TGTGCCATGGGGGAGCAGGCCCAGTACTTC. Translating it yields CAMGEQAQYF.

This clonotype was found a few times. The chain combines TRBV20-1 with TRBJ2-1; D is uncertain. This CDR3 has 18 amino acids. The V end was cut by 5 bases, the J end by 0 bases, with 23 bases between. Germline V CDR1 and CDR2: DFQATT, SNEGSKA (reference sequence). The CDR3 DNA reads TGCAGTGCTCCCATTAGGCTGCACGGTCTAGTCTCCTACAATGAGCAGTTCTTC. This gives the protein CSAPIRLHGLVSYNEQFF.

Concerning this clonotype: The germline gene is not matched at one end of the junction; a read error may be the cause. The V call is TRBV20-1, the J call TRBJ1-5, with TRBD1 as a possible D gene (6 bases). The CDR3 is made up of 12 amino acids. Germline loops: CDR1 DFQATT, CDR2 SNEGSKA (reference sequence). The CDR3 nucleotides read TGCGGTGCCATCCAGGGGAATCAGCCCCAGCATTTT. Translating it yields CGAIQGNQPQHF.

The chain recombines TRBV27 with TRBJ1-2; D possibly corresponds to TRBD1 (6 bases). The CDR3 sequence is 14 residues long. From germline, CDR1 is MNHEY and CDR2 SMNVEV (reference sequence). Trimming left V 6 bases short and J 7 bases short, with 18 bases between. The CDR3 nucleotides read TGTGCCAGCAGACAAAGGGACACGGATTCTGGCTACACCTTC. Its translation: CASRQRDTDSGYTF.

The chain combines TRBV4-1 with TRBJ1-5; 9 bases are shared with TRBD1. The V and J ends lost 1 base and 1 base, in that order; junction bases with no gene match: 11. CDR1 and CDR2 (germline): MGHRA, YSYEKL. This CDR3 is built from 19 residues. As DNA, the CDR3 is TGCGCCAGCAGCCAAGGGGGACAGGGTGGTAGGGTAAGCAATCAGCCCCAGCATTTT. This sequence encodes CASSQGGQGGRVSNQPQHF.

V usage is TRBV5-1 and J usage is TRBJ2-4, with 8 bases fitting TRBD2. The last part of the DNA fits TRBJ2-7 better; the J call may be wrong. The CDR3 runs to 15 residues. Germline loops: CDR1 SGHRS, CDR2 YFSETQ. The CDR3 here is CASSLDQSGSYEQYF. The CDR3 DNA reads TGCGCCAGCAGCTTGGACCAAAGCGGGAGCTACGAGCAGTACTTC.